The 5 T cell receptor beta chains presented below share a single source sample, sequenced in a study of beta chain features in type 1 diabetes. General study points: TCRB CDR3 length was moderately but significantly reduced in all four CD4+ subsets of Type 1 diabetes patients.

The isolated RNA, all of it, was reverse transcribed, so expressed TCRB transcripts were what got sequenced. Clones were sequenced by immunoSEQ multiplex PCR, and TCRdb holds only the in-frame ones, with some missing. The sample has hundreds of thousands of clones; approximately 12% are singletons. The antigens for these receptors are not known. The sequencing input was naive CD4+ T cells from blood. The receptors originated from a woman aged 18 to 35 with type 1 diabetes.

This clone has just a few counts. The chain employs TRBV4-3 and TRBJ2-1, with 8 bases aligning to TRBD2. The germline CDR1 and CDR2 sequences are LGHNA and YSLEER. The CDR3 has 17 amino acids. J was trimmed by 6 bases and V by 0 bases; bases with no gene match: 10. The CDR3 region is CASSQDRRLAGLNEQFF. CDR3 DNA sequence: TGCGCCAGCAGCCAAGATCGACGGCTAGCGGGTCTCAATGAGCAGTTCTTC.

This clone was detected a few times. This chain connects TRBV28 to TRBJ2-5; 7 nucleotides agree with TRBD2. J was trimmed by 7 bases and V by 8 bases; bases with no gene match: 4. CDR3 size: 11 residues. Germline CDR1 and CDR2: MDHEN and SYDVKM. The CDR3 DNA sequence: TGTGCCAGCTCGGGGGAGGGGACCCAGTACTTC. Encoded protein: CASSGEGTQYF.

This clone was seen more than once but under ten times. The V call is TRBV7-3, the J call TRBJ2-1; the D gene is possibly TRBD2 (6 bases). Trimming shortened V by 3 bases and J by 5 bases, and 11 bases separated the two germline ends. Germline assignment: CDR1 SGHTA and CDR2 FQGTGA. The CDR3 has 14 amino acids. The CDR3 nucleotides are TGTGCCAGCAGCTTCGGGGGAGTAAACAATGAGCAGTTCTTC. It yields the protein CASSFGGVNNEQFF.

The chain joins TRBV5-4 to TRBJ2-1, with 13 bases fitting TRBD2. Germline assignment: CDR1 SGHNT and CDR2 YYREEE (reference sequence). With V trimmed by 0 bases and J by 8 bases, 8 bases remained unmatched. There are 17 residues in the CDR3. The CDR3 bases are TGTGCCAGCAGCTTGGTCCCCGGGACTAGCGGGGTCGATGAGCAGTTCTTC. This encodes CASSLVPGTSGVDEQFF.

V is TRBV11-2 and J is TRBJ2-2; TRBD1 agrees at 8 bases. CDR3 size: 15 residues. In germline, CDR1 is SGHAT, CDR2 FQNNGV. V was clipped by 4 bases and J by 4 bases; unmatched bases: 5. Here the CDR3 reads CASSSDRGVTGELFF. The CDR3 nucleotides are TGTGCCAGCAGCTCAGACAGGGGAGTCACCGGGGAGCTGTTTTTT.